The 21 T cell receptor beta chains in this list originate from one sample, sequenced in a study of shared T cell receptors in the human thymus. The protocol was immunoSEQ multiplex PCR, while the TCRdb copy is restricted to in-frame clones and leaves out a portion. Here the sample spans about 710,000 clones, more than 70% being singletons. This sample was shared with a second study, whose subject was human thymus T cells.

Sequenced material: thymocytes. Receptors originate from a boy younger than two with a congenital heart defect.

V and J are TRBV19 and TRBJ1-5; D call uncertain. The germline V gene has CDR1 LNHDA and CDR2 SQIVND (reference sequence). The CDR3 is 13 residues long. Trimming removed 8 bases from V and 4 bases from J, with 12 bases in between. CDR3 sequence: CASGWRVNQPQHF. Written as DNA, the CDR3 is TGTGCCAGTGGGTGGAGGGTAAATCAGCCCCAGCATTTT.

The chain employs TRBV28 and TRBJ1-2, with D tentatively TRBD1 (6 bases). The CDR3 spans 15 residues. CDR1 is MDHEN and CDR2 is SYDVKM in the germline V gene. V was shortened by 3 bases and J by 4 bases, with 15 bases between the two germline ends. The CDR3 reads CASSFDPGVVYGYTF. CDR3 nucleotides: TGTGCCAGCAGTTTTGATCCAGGGGTGGTCTATGGCTACACCTTC.

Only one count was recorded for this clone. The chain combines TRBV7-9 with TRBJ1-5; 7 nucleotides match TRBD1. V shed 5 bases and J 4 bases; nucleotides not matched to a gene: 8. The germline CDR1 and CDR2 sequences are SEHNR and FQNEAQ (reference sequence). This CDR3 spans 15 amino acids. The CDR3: CASSPETGSNQPQHF. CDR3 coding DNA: TGTGCCAGCAGCCCCGAGACAGGGAGTAATCAGCCCCAGCATTTT. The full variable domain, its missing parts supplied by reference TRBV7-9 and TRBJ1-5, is DTGVSQNPRHKITKRGQNVTFRCDPISEHNRLYWYRQTLGQGPEFLTYFQNEAQLEKSRLLSDRFSAERPKGSFSTLEIQRTEQGDSAMYLCASSPETGSNQPQHFGDGTRLSIL.

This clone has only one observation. In DNA form, the CDR3 reads TGCGCCAGCAGCCAATGGGGCCTTTATAATTCACCCCTCCACTTT. Translation gives CASSQWGLYNSPLHF. This rearrangement joins TRBV4-1 to TRBJ1-6; maybe TRBD1 (5 bases). Trimming pared 2 bases from V and 4 bases from J, leaving 9 bases between. This CDR3 comprises 15 residues. CDR1 is MGHRA and CDR2 is YSYEKL in the germline V gene.

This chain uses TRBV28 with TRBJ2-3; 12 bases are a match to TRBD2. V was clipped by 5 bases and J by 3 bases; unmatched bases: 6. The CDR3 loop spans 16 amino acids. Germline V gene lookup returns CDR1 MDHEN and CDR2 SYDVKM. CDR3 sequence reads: CASSPSSGRGTDTQYF. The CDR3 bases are TGTGCCAGCAGTCCATCTAGCGGGAGGGGTACAGATACGCAGTATTTT.

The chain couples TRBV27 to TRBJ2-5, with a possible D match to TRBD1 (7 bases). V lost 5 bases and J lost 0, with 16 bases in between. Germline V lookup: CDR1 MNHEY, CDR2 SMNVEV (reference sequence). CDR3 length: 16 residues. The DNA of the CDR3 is TGTGCCAGCAGTGCTCAGGGGGGACCTTACCAAGAGACCCAGTACTTC. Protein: CASSAQGGPYQETQYF.

The CDR3 nucleotides are TGTGCCAGAAAGAATGGTCCAGGGGGGACCGGGGAGCTGTTTTTT. It is translated as CARKNGPGGTGELFF. The chain couples TRBV28 to TRBJ2-2; D is perhaps TRBD1 (7 bases). Trimming removed 9 bases from V and 5 bases from J, with 19 bases in between. Germline V CDR1 and CDR2: MDHEN, SYDVKM. The CDR3 extends over 15 amino acids.

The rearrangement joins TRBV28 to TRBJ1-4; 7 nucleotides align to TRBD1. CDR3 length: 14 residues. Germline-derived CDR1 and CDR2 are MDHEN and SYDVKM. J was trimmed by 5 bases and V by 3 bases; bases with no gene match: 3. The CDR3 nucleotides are TGTGCCAGCAGTTTTCCCAGGGGGAATGAAAAACTGTTTTTT. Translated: CASSFPRGNEKLFF.

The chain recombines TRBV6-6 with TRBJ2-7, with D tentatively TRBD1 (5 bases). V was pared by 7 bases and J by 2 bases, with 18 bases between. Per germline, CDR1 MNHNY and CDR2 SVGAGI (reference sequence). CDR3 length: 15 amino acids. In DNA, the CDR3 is TGTGCCAGCACATCAGCGAGCAGGGCCCCCTACGAGCAGTACTTC. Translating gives CASTSASRAPYEQYF.

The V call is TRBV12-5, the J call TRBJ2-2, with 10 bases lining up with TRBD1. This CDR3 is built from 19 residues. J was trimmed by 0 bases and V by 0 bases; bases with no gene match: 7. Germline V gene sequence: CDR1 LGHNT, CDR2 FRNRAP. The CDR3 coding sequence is TGTGCTAGTGGTTTGGTACAAGGGACAGGGGCCCCGAACACCGGGGAGCTGTTTTTT. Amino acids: CASGLVQGTGAPNTGELFF.

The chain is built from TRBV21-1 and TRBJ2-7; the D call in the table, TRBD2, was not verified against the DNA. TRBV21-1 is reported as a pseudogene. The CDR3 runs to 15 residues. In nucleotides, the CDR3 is TGTGCCAGCAGCAAAGAGAGCGGGGCTTCCTACGAGCAGTACTTC. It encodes CASSKESGASYEQYF.

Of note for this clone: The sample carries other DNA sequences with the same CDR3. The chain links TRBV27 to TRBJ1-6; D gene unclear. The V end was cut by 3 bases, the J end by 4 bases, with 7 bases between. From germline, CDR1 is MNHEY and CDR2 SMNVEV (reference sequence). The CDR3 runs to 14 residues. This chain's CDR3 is CASSFDKYNSPLHF. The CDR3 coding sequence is TGTGCCAGCAGTTTTGACAAGTATAATTCACCCCTCCACTTT.

The CDR3 is CASSNARDEQYF. The CDR3 coding sequence is TGTGCCAGCAGTAACGCGAGGGACGAGCAGTACTTC. The rearrangement links TRBV9 to TRBJ2-7; perhaps TRBD2 as D (5 bases). Germline CDR1 is SGDLS and CDR2 is YYNGEE. Trimming pared 5 bases from V and 5 bases from J, leaving 11 bases between. This CDR3 contains 12 residues.

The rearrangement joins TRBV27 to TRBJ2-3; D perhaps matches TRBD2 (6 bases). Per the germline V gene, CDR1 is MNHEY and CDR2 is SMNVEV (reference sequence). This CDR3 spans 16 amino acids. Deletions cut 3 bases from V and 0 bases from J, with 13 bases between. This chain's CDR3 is CASSLGGTASTDTQYF. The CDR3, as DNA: TGTGCCAGCAGTTTGGGGGGAACGGCTAGCACAGATACGCAGTATTTT.

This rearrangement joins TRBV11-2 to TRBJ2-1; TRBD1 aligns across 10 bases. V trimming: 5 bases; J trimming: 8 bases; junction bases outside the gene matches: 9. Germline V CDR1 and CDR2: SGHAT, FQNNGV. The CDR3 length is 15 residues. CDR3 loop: CASSHQVGTGDEQFF. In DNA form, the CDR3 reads TGTGCCAGCAGCCATCAGGTTGGGACAGGGGATGAGCAGTTCTTC.

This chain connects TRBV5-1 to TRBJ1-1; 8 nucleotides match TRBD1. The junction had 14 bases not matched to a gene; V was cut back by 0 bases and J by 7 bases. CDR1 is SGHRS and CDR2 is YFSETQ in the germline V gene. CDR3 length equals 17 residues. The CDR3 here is CASSLAYLSGTGFEAFF. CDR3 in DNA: TGCGCCAGCAGCTTGGCCTACCTATCCGGGACAGGCTTTGAAGCTTTCTTT.

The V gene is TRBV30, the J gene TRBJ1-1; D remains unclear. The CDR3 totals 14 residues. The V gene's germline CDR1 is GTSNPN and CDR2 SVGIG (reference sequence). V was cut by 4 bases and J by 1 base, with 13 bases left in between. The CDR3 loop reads CAWNPKHQNTEAFF. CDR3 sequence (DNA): TGTGCCTGGAATCCGAAACACCAGAACACTGAAGCTTTCTTT.

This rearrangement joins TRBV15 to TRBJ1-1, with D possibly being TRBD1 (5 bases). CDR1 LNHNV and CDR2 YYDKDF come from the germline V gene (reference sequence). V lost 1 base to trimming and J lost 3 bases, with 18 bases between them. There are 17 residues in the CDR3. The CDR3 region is CATSRGRRPGGDTEAFF. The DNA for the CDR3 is TGTGCCACCAGCAGAGGAAGGAGGCCGGGAGGGGACACTGAAGCTTTCTTT.

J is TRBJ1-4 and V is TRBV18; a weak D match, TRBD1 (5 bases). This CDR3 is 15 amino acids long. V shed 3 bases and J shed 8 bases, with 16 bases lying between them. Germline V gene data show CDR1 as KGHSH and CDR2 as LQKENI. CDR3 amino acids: CASSPSDTDGEKLFF. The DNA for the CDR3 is TGTGCCAGCTCACCCTCGGACACCGATGGGGAAAAACTGTTTTTT.

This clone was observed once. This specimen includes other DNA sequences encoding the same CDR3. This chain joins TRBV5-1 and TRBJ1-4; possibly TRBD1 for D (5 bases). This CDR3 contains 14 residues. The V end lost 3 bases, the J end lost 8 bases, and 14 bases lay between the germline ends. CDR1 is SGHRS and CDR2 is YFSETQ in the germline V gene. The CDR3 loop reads CASSSGQGREKLFF. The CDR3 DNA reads TGCGCCAGCAGCTCCGGGCAGGGAAGAGAAAAACTGTTTTTT.

CDR3 sequence: CASSSRTGAMGGYTF. For the CDR3, the DNA is TGTGCCAGTAGTTCACGGACAGGGGCCATGGGTGGCTACACCTTC. The chain employs TRBV19 and TRBJ1-2, with 9 nucleotides matching TRBD1. J was trimmed by 7 bases and V by 5 bases; bases with no gene match: 11. There are 15 residues in the CDR3. The germline V gene encodes CDR1 LNHDA and CDR2 SQIVND (reference sequence). Combining the CDR3 with reference TRBV19 and TRBJ1-2 gives the whole variable domain DGGITQSPKYLFRKEGQNVTLSCEQNLNHDAMYWYRQDPGQGLRLIYYSQIVNDFQKGDIAEGYSVSREKKESFPLTVTSAQKNPTAFYLCASSSRTGAMGGYTFGSGTRLTVV.